This T cell receptor (beta chain) originates from a study of post-analysis software for immune sequencing data. Turning to the study itself: Relapsing-remitting, secondary progressive and progressive-relapsing multiple sclerosis courses were included. The study, taken as a whole, reports: Relative to controls, patients with multiple sclerosis showed significantly lower normalized Chao1 diversity. There were five TRBV segments more frequent in patients than controls, and TRBV5-6, TRBV5-1 and TRBV20-1 were among them. By F measure, strong co-clustering occurred among samples prepared in the same batch.

V was pared by 7 bases and J by 8 bases, with 13 bases of the junction left unmatched. Germline V gene data show CDR1 as SGHDT and CDR2 as YYEEEE. The CDR3 extends over 14 amino acids. TCR beta cDNA libraries included unique molecular identifiers. Researchers reported 400,000 to 550,000 cDNA molecules coming from around 1 to 9.1 million T cells. TCRdb re-analysed the PCR reads in MiXCR, keeping a single row per CDR3 protein. There are approximately 630,000 distinct CDR3 sequences in the sample; approximately 60% occur only once, and around 11% lies in the top ten. A word on this clonotype: Its target is unknown.

The sequenced material came from blood. This rearrangement joins TRBV5-6 to TRBJ2-7, with 9 bases fitting TRBD1. The TCR sequence derives from a girl aged 2 to 9 with multiple sclerosis. The CDR3 protein is CASFLHPGQGQQYF. Here the CDR3 DNA reads TGTGCCAGCTTCCTTCACCCGGGACAGGGACAGCAGTACTTC.